A single TCR beta chain is shown here with its context. This sample is part of a study of blood T cell repertoires in COVID-19. Study information: The study drew acute and convalescent COVID-19 samples from the United States, Italy and Spain. Sources were T cells, B-cell-depleted T cells, or PBMCs; the material itself was cDNA or gDNA.

As processed by the authors: The assay estimated nucleated cells by amplifying reference gene primers. Sequencing used immunoSEQ multiplex PCR; TCRdb keeps in-frame clones, though not all of them. V and J calls and clone size follow that table, whereas D and trimming were derived from the DNA. The sample lists under 500,000 clones; 85% to 90% were seen once. The study counted Cohort 3 donors as recovered given two negative PCRs, clearance, or symptom resolution. Sequences were obtained from PBMCs or T cells enriched from blood (not recorded which). This clonotype was obtained from a man aged 25 to 40 who had recovered from COVID-19.

Written as DNA, the CDR3 is TGTGTCAGAAGCCGCCGAACAGAGATGGAGACCCAGTACTTC. Amino acids: CVRSRRTEMETQYF. The chain has TRBV7-5 and TRBJ2-5; TRBD1 was called by the table and not checked on the DNA. TRBV7-5 has pseudogene status. The CDR3 is 14 amino acids.